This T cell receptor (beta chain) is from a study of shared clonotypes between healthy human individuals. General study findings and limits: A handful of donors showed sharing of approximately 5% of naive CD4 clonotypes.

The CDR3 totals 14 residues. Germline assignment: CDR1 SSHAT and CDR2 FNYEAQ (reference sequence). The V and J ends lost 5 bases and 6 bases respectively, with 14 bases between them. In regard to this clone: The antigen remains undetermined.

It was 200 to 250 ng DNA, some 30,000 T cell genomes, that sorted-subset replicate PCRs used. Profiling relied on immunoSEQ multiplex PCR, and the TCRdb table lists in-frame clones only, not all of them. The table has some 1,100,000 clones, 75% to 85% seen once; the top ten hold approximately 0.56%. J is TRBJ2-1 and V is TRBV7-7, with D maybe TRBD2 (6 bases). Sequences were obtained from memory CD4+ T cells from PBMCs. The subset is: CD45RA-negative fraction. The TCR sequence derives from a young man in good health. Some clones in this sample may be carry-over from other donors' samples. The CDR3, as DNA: TGTGCCAGCAGCACCCGGGACGGGAGCAATGAGCAGTTCTTC. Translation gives CASSTRDGSNEQFF. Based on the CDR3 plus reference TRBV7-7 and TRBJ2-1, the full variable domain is GAGVSQSPRYKVTKRGQDVTLRCDPISSHATLYWYQQALGQGPEFLTYFNYEAQPDKSGLPSDRFSAERPEGSISTLTIQRTEQRDSAMYRCASSTRDGSNEQFFGPGTRLTVL.